What follows describes a single T cell receptor (beta chain). Antigen: not known. The entry originates in a study of vaccination and CD4 T cells after COVID-19. The overall study: The stimulus for the cells was overlapping spike peptides derived from SARS-CoV-2, HCoV-NL63, HCoV-OC43 and HCoV-229E. Cultures that served as controls received a CEFX pool, an HIV-1 Nef pool, or no peptide.

CD4+ T cells that had been cultured provided DNA sequenced with the Oncomine TCR Beta short-read assay. In this case, cultured CD4+ T cells provided the extracted genomic DNA. TCRdb passed the PCR reads through MiXCR, listing each CDR3 protein once. This sample has more than 12,000 distinct CDR3 sequences, with around 70% found just once. Between the trimmed V and J ends, which lost 5 bases and 0 bases, there was a span of 14 bases. The CDR3 spans 16 residues. The germline gives CDR1 SGHTA, CDR2 FQGNSA. Stated treatment: roughly 10-day PBMC culture with coronavirus spike peptide pools or control peptides (ViraFEST assay). Using peptide pools, antigen-specific T cells were expanded in ViraFEST before TCRs were sequenced.

V gene TRBV7-2 combines with J gene TRBJ1-5; no clear D. Sequences were obtained from CD4+ T cells from blood, cultured in vitro. The receptor's source is a human donor who had recovered from COVID-19. The CDR3 nucleotides are TGTGCCAGCAGCCCCCGGGGAACTTATAGCAATCAGCCCCAGCATTTT. As protein: CASSPRGTYSNQPQHF.